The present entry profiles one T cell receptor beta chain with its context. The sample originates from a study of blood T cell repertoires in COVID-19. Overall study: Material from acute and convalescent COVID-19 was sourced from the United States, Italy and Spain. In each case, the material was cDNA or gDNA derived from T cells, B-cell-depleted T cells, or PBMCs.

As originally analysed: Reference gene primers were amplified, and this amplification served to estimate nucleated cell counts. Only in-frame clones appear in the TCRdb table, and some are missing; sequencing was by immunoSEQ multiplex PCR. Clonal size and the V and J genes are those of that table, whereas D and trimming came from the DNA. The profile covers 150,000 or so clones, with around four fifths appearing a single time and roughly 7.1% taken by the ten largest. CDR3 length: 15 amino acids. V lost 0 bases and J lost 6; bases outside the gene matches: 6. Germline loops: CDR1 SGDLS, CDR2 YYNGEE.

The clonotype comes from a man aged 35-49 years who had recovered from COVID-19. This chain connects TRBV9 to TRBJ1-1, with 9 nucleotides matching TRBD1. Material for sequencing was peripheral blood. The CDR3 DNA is TGTGCCAGCAGCGTAGCCGGGACAGGGACGGCTGAAGCTTTCTTT. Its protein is CASSVAGTGTAEAFF. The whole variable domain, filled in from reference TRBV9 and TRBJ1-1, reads DSGVTQTPKHLITATGQRVTLRCSPRSGDLSVYWYQQSLDQGLQFLIQYYNGEERAKGNILERFSAQQFPDLHSELNLSSLELGDSALYFCASSVAGTGTAEAFFGQGTRLTVV.